The 30 T cell receptor beta chains given below trace back to one sample, sequenced in a study of blood T cells in healthy people across ages. For the second PCR, which ran for about 6 to 11 cycles, a sample-barcoded 5' primer and a J-beta primer mix were used. TCRdb called the 5' RACE reads again in MiXCR, with one record for every CDR3 protein. This table has approximately 1,700,000 distinct CDR3 sequences, approximately 39% appearing once. Sequences were obtained from blood. The receptors were gathered from a human donor in good health.

The chain employs TRBV20-1 and TRBJ2-1, with TRBD2 matching 10 bases. J was trimmed by 10 bases and V by 1 base; bases with no gene match: 7. The V gene's germline CDR1 is DFQATT and CDR2 SNEGSKA (reference sequence). The CDR3 spans 14 residues. The CDR3 here is CSARGERGGGEQFF. CDR3 sequence (DNA): TGCAGTGCTAGAGGCGAGCGGGGGGGCGGGGAGCAGTTCTTC.

This chain links TRBV5-1 with TRBJ2-5; D is undetermined. The CDR3 consists of 14 residues. Germline V CDR1 and CDR2: SGHRS, YFSETQ. Deletions cut 2 bases from V and 5 bases from J, with 13 bases between. The CDR3 DNA follows: TGCGCCAGCAGCTTAACAGATACCTCGGAGACCCAGTACTTC. It codes for CASSLTDTSETQYF.

V usage is TRBV28 and J usage is TRBJ2-5; D assignment may be TRBD1 or TRBD2 (5 bases each). Germline V lookup: CDR1 MDHEN, CDR2 SYDVKM. Trimming stripped 7 bases from V and 2 bases from J, with 20 bases between. CDR3 size: 16 residues. CDR3 nucleotide sequence: TGTGCCAGCAAAAGGACCCTCTCGGGACCACAAGAGACCCAGTACTTC. Protein: CASKRTLSGPQETQYF.

The V gene is TRBV7-2, the J gene TRBJ2-3; possible D gene TRBD2, 5 bases. CDR1 and CDR2 from the germline V gene are SGHTA and FQGNSA. Trimming took 4 bases from V and 6 from J, leaving 14 bases between them. The CDR3 spans 14 residues. For the CDR3, the DNA is TGTGCCAGCAGCTCGTACGGGGTGTTTGATACGCAGTATTTT. It codes for CASSSYGVFDTQYF.

This rearrangement joins TRBV27 to TRBJ2-6; TRBD1 is a possible D gene (6 bases). V was clipped by 0 bases and J by 1 base, with 16 bases between them. CDR1 is MNHEY, CDR2 SMNVEV, per germline (reference sequence). The CDR3 is made up of 19 amino acids. The CDR3 sequence is CASSLSINRVTSGANVLTF. Here the CDR3 DNA reads TGTGCCAGCAGTTTATCGATCAACAGGGTGACGTCTGGGGCCAACGTCCTGACTTTC.

This clonotype was seen a handful of times. The V and J genes are TRBV6-6 and TRBJ2-7; TRBD1 might be the D (6 bases). The CDR3 covers 14 residues. Germline V gene lookup returns CDR1 MNHNY and CDR2 SVGAGI (reference sequence). V lost 2 bases and J lost 3, with 11 bases in between. The CDR3 DNA follows: TGTGCCAGCAGTTACGGGGCCAGGGGCTACGAGCAGTACTTC. Protein: CASSYGARGYEQYF.

CDR3 bases: TGTGCCAGCAGCTTAGCGGCGGGGCACAACACTGAAGCTTTCTTT. It specifies CASSLAAGHNTEAFF. The chain employs TRBV7-6 and TRBJ1-1; weak D call: TRBD1 (5 bases). V was clipped by 0 bases and J by 2 bases, with 10 bases between them. Per germline, CDR1 SGHVS and CDR2 FNYEAQ. The CDR3 runs 15 residues.

This clonotype was found a few times. The chain links TRBV10-3 to TRBJ1-1; 7 bases align to TRBD1. Germline trimming cut 8 bases from V and 5 bases from J; bases unmatched to any gene: 5. CDR1 is ENHRY and CDR2 is SYGVKD in the germline V gene. The CDR3 extends over 12 amino acids. CDR3 DNA sequence: TGTGCCATCTCCCCAGGGGGGACTGAAGCTTTCTTT. Its protein is CAISPGGTEAFF.

J is TRBJ1-1 and V is TRBV27; D gene ambiguous. This CDR3 has 13 amino acids. CDR1 and CDR2 from the germline V gene are MNHEY and SMNVEV (reference sequence). V lost 1 base and J lost 6, with 9 bases in between. The CDR3: CASSLFVGSEAFF. The CDR3 region has the DNA TGTGCCAGCAGTTTATTTGTAGGGTCTGAAGCTTTCTTT.

The table lists this clonotype with a few counts. The rearrangement links TRBV20-1 to TRBJ2-7, with 9 bases identical to TRBD2. With V trimmed by 2 bases and J by 7 bases, 9 bases remained unmatched. This CDR3 contains 14 residues. CDR1 is DFQATT and CDR2 is SNEGSKA in the germline V gene (reference sequence). CDR3 sequence: CSARSSGENYEQYF. CDR3 in DNA: TGCAGTGCTAGATCTAGCGGGGAGAACTATGAGCAGTACTTC.

The DNA for the CDR3 is TGTGCCAGCATAGGAGGGACAAGACTTTCTGGGGCCAACGTCCTGACTTTC. Translation: CASIGGTRLSGANVLTF. The rearrangement joins TRBV12-3 or TRBV12-4 to TRBJ2-6; D possibly uses TRBD1 or TRBD2 (6 bases each). V was cut by 7 bases and J by 1 base, with 17 bases left in between. CDR3 length equals 17 residues.

Remarks on this clonotype: At one of its ends the junction is not consistent with the germline gene, which may arise from a read error. The chain has TRBV6-6 and TRBJ1-2; D uncertain. The germline CDR1 and CDR2 sequences are MNHNY and SVGAGI (reference sequence). CDR3 length equals 14 residues. The chain's CDR3 is CAGSPGQSLYGYTF. The CDR3 region has the DNA TGTGCCGGCAGTCCCGGTCAGTCCCTTTATGGCTACACCTTC.

This clonotype was seen a few times. V usage is TRBV12-3 or TRBV12-4 and J usage is TRBJ1-6, with D hard to call. This CDR3 has 12 amino acids. V lost 5 bases to trimming and J lost 13 bases, with 12 bases between them. The CDR3 sequence is CASSDRVLPLHF. CDR3 nucleotides: TGTGCCAGCAGTGATCGGGTCTTGCCCCTCCACTTT.

This sequence joins TRBV7-2 and TRBJ2-5; D gene unclear. TRBJ2-7 matches the DNA end more closely, so the J call is doubtful. The CDR3 is made up of 15 amino acids. CDR1 and CDR2 (germline): SGHTA, FQGNSA. The CDR3 loop reads CASSLVGGSSGEQYF. In DNA, the CDR3 is TGTGCCAGCAGCTTAGTGGGTGGTAGCTCGGGCGAGCAGTACTTC.

The rearrangement joins TRBV20-1 to TRBJ2-4, with D maybe TRBD1 (5 bases). This CDR3 comprises 20 residues. From germline, CDR1 is DFQATT and CDR2 SNEGSKA (reference sequence). Trimming stripped 2 bases from V and 0 bases from J, with 26 bases between. CDR3 coding DNA: TGCAGTGCTAGAAGCCCAGGGCCCAAGAATGTTCGTATAGCCAAAAACATTCAGTACTTC. Translated, it gives CSARSPGPKNVRIAKNIQYF.

There are a few counts of this clonotype. The V call is TRBV7-8, the J call TRBJ2-3; D is unresolved. Germline values: CDR1 SGHVS, CDR2 FQNEAQ. The V end lost 5 bases, the J end lost 6 bases, and 9 bases lay between the germline ends. The CDR3 is made up of 12 amino acids. The CDR3 loop is CASSVEVDTQYF. CDR3 nucleotides: TGTGCCAGCAGCGTAGAGGTTGATACGCAGTATTTT.

The chain employs TRBV2 and TRBJ1-6; D is perhaps TRBD1 (6 bases). There are 14 residues in the CDR3. The V gene's germline CDR1 is SNHLY and CDR2 FYNNEI. The V and J ends lost 5 bases and 18 bases respectively, with 23 bases between them. This CDR3 is CASSKGGDSAGPHF. The CDR3, as DNA: TGTGCCAGCAGTAAAGGGGGAGACTCCGCGGGTCCCCACTTT.

The chain recombines TRBV2 with TRBJ2-3; D is unresolved. The germline V gene has CDR1 SNHLY and CDR2 FYNNEI. The ends were cut back, 7 bases at V and 0 bases at J, with 14 bases in the middle. The CDR3 length is 15 residues. The CDR3 DNA reads TGTGCCAGCAAAACGGACCACGCTAGCACAGATACGCAGTATTTT. It translates to CASKTDHASTDTQYF.

To note about this clonotype: A read error may account for a junction end that differs from germline. This sequence joins TRBV4-2 and TRBJ1-1; the D gene is possibly TRBD1 (6 bases). Looked up from germline, CDR1 is LGHNA and CDR2 is YNFKEQ. The CDR3 totals 18 residues. The CDR3 protein is CASRQFGGQILPGGEAFF. CDR3 DNA: TGTGCCAGCCGCCAATTCGGCGGACAGATCCTCCCCGGAGGTGAAGCTTTCTTT.

V and J are TRBV12-3 or TRBV12-4 and TRBJ2-3; D call uncertain. The CDR3 sequence is 11 residues long. V gave up 8 bases and J gave up 9 bases, with 12 bases separating them. CDR3 loop: CASLVVDTQYF. Written as DNA, the CDR3 is TGTGCCAGCCTAGTGGTAGACACGCAGTATTTT.

In this sample, this clonotype turned up many times. The chain uses TRBV7-2 and TRBJ1-1, with D hard to call. Germline assignment: CDR1 SGHTA and CDR2 FQGNSA. V dropped 1 base and J dropped 1 base, with 4 bases sitting between them. CDR3 length: 13 residues. The CDR3 nucleotides are TGTGCCAGCAGCTTAGAAAGGAACACTGAAGCTTTCTTT. It codes for CASSLERNTEAFF.

In DNA form, the CDR3 reads TGTGCCAGCAGTAAGGGACAGGGCGGGGATACGCAGTATTTT. Protein: CASSKGQGGDTQYF. The chain has TRBV6-5 and TRBJ2-3, with 9 bases identical to TRBD1. The length of the CDR3 is 14 residues. V lost 5 bases and J lost 6; bases outside the gene matches: 6. CDR1 and CDR2 (germline): MNHEY, SVGAGI.

The genes are TRBV5-5 and TRBJ2-3; the match to TRBD2 covers 11 bases. The trim removed 1 base at V and 2 bases at J, leaving 9 bases unmatched. Germline CDR1 is SGHKS and CDR2 is YYEKEE (reference sequence). The CDR3 has 18 residues. The CDR3 nucleotides read TGTGCCAGCAGCTTGAGGCTAACTAGCGGGGGATACACAGATACGCAGTATTTT. This gives the protein CASSLRLTSGGYTDTQYF. Full variable domain (missing parts from reference TRBV5-5 and TRBJ2-3): DAGVTQSPTHLIKTRGQQVTLRCSPISGHKSVSWYQQVLGQGPQFIFQYYEKEERGRGNFPDRFSARQFPNYSSELNVNALLLGDSALYLCASSLRLTSGGYTDTQYFGPGTRLTVL.

This clonotype came up many times. V is TRBV27 and J is TRBJ2-7; possibly TRBD1 for D (6 bases). The CDR3 runs to 13 residues. Per the germline V gene, CDR1 is MNHEY and CDR2 is SMNVEV (reference sequence). With 5 bases removed from V and 3 bases from J, the gap between germline ends came to 11 bases. The CDR3 DNA is TGTGCCAGCAGTCTACAGGGTTTCTACGAGCAGTACTTC. As protein: CASSLQGFYEQYF.

The J gene is TRBJ1-2, the V gene TRBV11-1; 11 bases are a match to TRBD1. The CDR3 is 15 amino acids. CDR1 is SGHAT and CDR2 is FQDESV in the germline V gene (reference sequence). The J segment lost 5 bases and the V segment lost 5 bases, leaving 7 bases of the junction unmatched. As DNA, the CDR3 is TGTGCCAGCAGCGCTTGGGACAGGGGGATTTATGGCTACACCTTC. Encoded protein: CASSAWDRGIYGYTF.

This rearrangement joins TRBV12-3 or TRBV12-4 to TRBJ1-6; D is possibly TRBD1 (5 bases). V was clipped by 6 bases and J by 8 bases, with 14 bases between them. The CDR3 is 14 amino acids. The CDR3 DNA follows: TGTGCCAGCAGCCGGGGGGTATTGGATTCACCCCTCCACTTT. As protein: CASSRGVLDSPLHF.

This chain links TRBV7-2 with TRBJ2-3, with TRBD2 matching over 12 bases. The trim removed 1 base at V and 0 bases at J, leaving 11 bases unmatched. Germline V gives CDR1 SGHTA, CDR2 FQGNSA. The CDR3 loop spans 20 amino acids. The CDR3 sequence is CASSLVASGGVILSTDTQYF. In DNA form, the CDR3 reads TGTGCCAGCAGCTTAGTGGCTAGCGGGGGGGTGATCCTTAGCACAGATACGCAGTATTTT. Variable domain in full (rest from reference TRBV7-2 and TRBJ2-3): GAGVSQSPSNKVTEKGKDVELRCDPISGHTALYWYRQSLGQGLEFLIYFQGNSAPDKSGLPSDRFSAERTGGSVSTLTIQRTQQEDSAVYLCASSLVASGGVILSTDTQYFGPGTRLTVL.

The chain couples TRBV5-5 to TRBJ2-3; a weak D match, TRBD2 (6 bases). This CDR3 has 15 amino acids. Germline CDR1 reads SGHKS; CDR2 reads YYEKEE (reference sequence). Between the trimmed V and J ends, which lost 0 bases and 4 bases, there was a span of 12 bases. CDR3 DNA: TGTGCCAGCAGCTTGGGGACTATAGCCCCAGATACGCAGTATTTT. Translating it yields CASSLGTIAPDTQYF.

This clonotype has only a few counts. The chain combines TRBV7-2 with TRBJ2-7, with D unresolved. V lost 5 bases to trimming and J lost 4 bases, with 9 bases between them. The CDR3 contains 12 residues. Germline assignment: CDR1 SGHTA and CDR2 FQGNSA. CDR3 sequence: CASSRFRYEQYF. CDR3 bases: TGTGCCAGCAGCAGGTTCAGATACGAGCAGTACTTC.

Points on this clonotype: Given a much more abundant clone one base away, this may be a read error. The chain employs TRBV29-1 and TRBJ2-3; D is possibly TRBD1 or TRBD2 (5 bases each). Between the trimmed V and J ends, which lost 7 bases and 5 bases, there was a span of 13 bases. The germline gives CDR1 SQVTM, CDR2 ANQGSEA. The CDR3 spans 12 residues. The CDR3 coding sequence is TGCAGCGGCCGGGGCCAAGTAGATACGCAGTATTTT. It translates to CSGRGQVDTQYF.